The 27 T cell receptor beta chains presented below share a single source sample, sequenced in a study of blood T cell repertoires in COVID-19. The method was immunoSEQ multiplex PCR; TCRdb's version includes in-frame clones alone and lacks a portion of them. This sample has fewer than 300,000 clones, with around 81% found just once. The sequencing sample was made of peripheral blood. These receptors were obtained from a person aged 70 to 85 with COVID-19, enrolled during active disease.

This chain's CDR3 is CASSLRQGRPPQHF. DNA for the CDR3: TGTGCCAGCAGTCTACGACAGGGTCGCCCGCCCCAGCATTTT. V gene TRBV28 combines with J gene TRBJ1-5; 7 bases agree with TRBD1. The junction had 10 bases not matched to a gene; V was cut back by 5 bases and J by 9 bases. Germline V CDR1 and CDR2: MDHEN, SYDVKM. This CDR3 contains 14 residues.

The V call is TRBV15, the J call TRBJ1-2; perhaps TRBD1 as D (6 bases). The CDR3 is 12 amino acids. Germline CDR1 is LNHNV and CDR2 is YYDKDF (reference sequence). Trimming took off 3 bases at V and 8 bases at J, with 10 bases between the two ends. The CDR3 here is CATSSGQRGYTF. The CDR3 nucleotides are TGTGCCACCAGCAGCGGACAGAGGGGCTACACCTTC. The full variable domain, rest sourced from reference TRBV15 and TRBJ1-2, is DAMVIQNPRYQVTQFGKPVTLSCSQTLNHNVMYWYQQKSSQAPKLLFHYYDKDFNNEADTPDNFQSRRPNTSFCFLDIRSPGLGDTAMYLCATSSGQRGYTFGSGTRLTVV.

The chain has TRBV7-9 and TRBJ2-3; 8 nucleotides match TRBD1. CDR3 length: 16 amino acids. The V gene end was trimmed by 4 bases and the J gene end by 5 bases; junction bases not matched to a gene: 11. Germline V lookup: CDR1 SEHNR, CDR2 FQNEAQ (reference sequence). The CDR3 DNA reads as TGTGCCAGCAGCTCCCTCCAACAGGGGGACAGAGATACGCAGTATTTT. Translating gives CASSSLQQGDRDTQYF.

The genes are TRBV7-6 and TRBJ2-5; TRBD2 is a possible D gene (6 bases). CDR1 and CDR2 (germline): SGHVS, FNYEAQ. The V gene lost 7 bases and the J gene lost 1 base, with 16 bases spanning the gap. The CDR3 has 15 amino acids. The CDR3 is CASTARAGSQETQYF. Here the CDR3 DNA reads TGTGCCAGCACCGCCCGAGCGGGTTCCCAAGAGACCCAGTACTTC.

This clone was seen only a few times. The rearrangement uses TRBV7-8 and TRBJ2-7; 13 bases line up with TRBD2. CDR1 is SGHVS and CDR2 is FQNEAQ in the germline V gene. This CDR3 has 15 residues. V lost 5 bases and J lost 6; bases outside the gene matches: 7. As DNA, the CDR3 is TGTGCCAGCAGCACACAGGGACTAGCGGGATCCGAGCAGTACTTC. Translation gives CASSTQGLAGSEQYF.

V usage is TRBV6-5 and J usage is TRBJ2-2; TRBD2 is a possible D gene (7 bases). Trimming took 4 bases from V and 15 from J, leaving 12 bases between them. CDR3 length: 11 residues. The V gene's germline CDR1 is MNHEY and CDR2 SVGAGI. The DNA for the CDR3 is TGTGCCAGCAGTTCGGGGGGCCCCATGTTTTTT. Residues: CASSSGGPMFF.

The chain uses TRBV18 and TRBJ1-2, with D maybe TRBD1 (6 bases). Germline-derived CDR1 and CDR2 are KGHSH and LQKENI. The V gene lost 3 bases and the J gene lost 7 bases, with 15 bases spanning the gap. The CDR3 is made up of 14 amino acids. The CDR3: CASSPKGGVAGYTF. The CDR3 nucleotides read TGTGCCAGCTCACCTAAGGGGGGGGTCGCTGGCTACACCTTC.

This rearrangement joins TRBV11-2 to TRBJ1-1; TRBD1 agrees at 8 bases. Germline V gives CDR1 SGHAT, CDR2 FQNNGV. This CDR3 region has 13 residues. Trimming removed 0 bases from V and 8 bases from J; junction bases left unmatched: 2. CDR3 DNA: TGTGCCAGCAGCTTAGATACAGGGGGAGAAGCTTTCTTT. Translated: CASSLDTGGEAFF. Filled out from reference TRBV11-2 and TRBJ1-1, the complete variable domain reads EAGVAQSPRYKIIEKRQSVAFWCNPISGHATLYWYQQILGQGPKLLIQFQNNGVVDDSQLPKDRFSAERLKGVDSTLKIQPAKLEDSAVYLCASSLDTGGEAFFGQGTRLTVV.

The J gene is TRBJ1-5, the V gene TRBV19, with 7 nucleotides matching TRBD1. Per germline, CDR1 LNHDA and CDR2 SQIVND (reference sequence). The length of the CDR3 is 14 residues. Losses at the gene ends were 6 bases for V and 9 bases for J; bases not matched to a gene: 11. In nucleotides, the CDR3 is TGTGCCAGTAGCGACAGGGTACCTTCTTGGCCCCAGCATTTT. Protein product: CASSDRVPSWPQHF. The full variable domain, completed using reference TRBV19 and TRBJ1-5, is DGGITQSPKYLFRKEGQNVTLSCEQNLNHDAMYWYRQDPGQGLRLIYYSQIVNDFQKGDIAEGYSVSREKKESFPLTVTSAQKNPTAFYLCASSDRVPSWPQHFGDGTRLSIL.

This chain joins TRBV7-2 and TRBJ2-2, with D uncertain. The CDR3 is 13 amino acids. Germline V lookup: CDR1 SGHTA, CDR2 FQGNSA. V was clipped by 4 bases and J by 14 bases, with 17 bases between them. CDR3 region: CASSSLNLGVLFF. The CDR3 nucleotides are TGTGCCAGCAGCTCACTAAACCTGGGTGTCCTGTTTTTT.

The chain carries TRBV19 and TRBJ1-3; the D is unclear. V was pared by 1 base and J by 0 bases, with 10 bases between. The CDR3 consists of 16 residues. Germline assignment: CDR1 LNHDA and CDR2 SQIVND (reference sequence). CDR3: CASSIVAAASGNTIYF. The CDR3 bases are TGTGCCAGTAGTATAGTAGCAGCAGCCTCTGGAAACACCATATATTTT.

The V gene is TRBV4-1, the J gene TRBJ2-3, with 10 bases fitting TRBD1. The CDR3 sequence is 16 residues long. Per germline, CDR1 MGHRA and CDR2 YSYEKL. V lost 4 bases to trimming and J lost 3 bases; unmatched junction nucleotides: 7. CDR3 amino acids: CASSRSPGQGTDTQYF. CDR3 sequence (DNA): TGCGCCAGCAGCCGATCTCCGGGACAGGGGACAGATACGCAGTATTTT.

The gene calls are TRBV7-6 and TRBJ2-2, with 10 bases fitting TRBD2. This CDR3 contains 14 residues. Per germline, CDR1 SGHVS and CDR2 FNYEAQ. V trimming: 9 bases; J trimming: 5 bases; junction bases outside the gene matches: 6. DNA for the CDR3: TGTGCCAGTAGGCTAGCGGGAGAAACCGGGGAGCTGTTTTTT. Its protein product is CASRLAGETGELFF.

This chain connects TRBV5-1 to TRBJ2-6; D is undetermined. CDR3 length: 17 residues. V lost 3 bases and J lost 4, with 17 bases in between. Germline V gene sequence: CDR1 SGHRS, CDR2 YFSETQ. The CDR3 region is CASSSDTYPSGANVLTF. DNA of the CDR3: TGCGCCAGCAGCTCAGACACCTACCCCTCCGGGGCCAACGTCCTGACTTTC.

The chain recombines TRBV19 with TRBJ2-1; TRBD1 aligns across 7 bases. The trim removed 8 bases at V and 4 bases at J, leaving 5 bases unmatched. The CDR3 totals 13 residues. Germline lookup yields CDR1 LNHDA and CDR2 SQIVND (reference sequence). This chain's CDR3 is CASGGQAYNEQFF. Here the CDR3 DNA reads TGTGCCAGTGGTGGACAGGCTTACAATGAGCAGTTCTTC. The whole variable domain, filled in from reference TRBV19 and TRBJ2-1, reads DGGITQSPKYLFRKEGQNVTLSCEQNLNHDAMYWYRQDPGQGLRLIYYSQIVNDFQKGDIAEGYSVSREKKESFPLTVTSAQKNPTAFYLCASGGQAYNEQFFGPGTRLTVL.

The chain carries TRBV2 and TRBJ1-2; 7 bases agree with TRBD1. The V gene end was trimmed by 2 bases and the J gene end by 0 bases; junction bases not matched to a gene: 9. This CDR3 is 17 amino acids long. CDR1 is SNHLY and CDR2 is FYNNEI in the germline V gene. CDR3 residues: CASSERAGGTPNYGYTF. CDR3 DNA sequence: TGTGCCAGCAGTGAACGGGCAGGGGGTACGCCTAACTATGGCTACACCTTC.

The chain employs TRBV7-9 and TRBJ2-3, with a weak D call TRBD1 (6 bases). This CDR3 has 12 residues. Germline assignment: CDR1 SEHNR and CDR2 FQNEAQ (reference sequence). V dropped 6 bases and J dropped 5 bases, with 9 bases sitting between them. The CDR3 DNA follows: TGTGCCAGCAGTCAGACAGGAGATACGCAGTATTTT. Translating it yields CASSQTGDTQYF.

The CDR3, as DNA: TGTGCCAGCAGCTTAGCGGGGGGGCGCCGGGGCGAGCAGTTCTTC. This encodes CASSLAGGRRGEQFF. The chain couples TRBV7-2 to TRBJ2-1, with D tentatively TRBD2 (7 bases). The CDR3 spans 15 residues. Trimming removed 0 bases at V and 10 bases at J, with 16 bases between. Germline assignment: CDR1 SGHTA and CDR2 FQGNSA.

This chain connects TRBV2 to TRBJ1-1; 10 nucleotides line up with TRBD1. This CDR3 has 14 amino acids. Per germline, CDR1 SNHLY and CDR2 FYNNEI. V dropped 8 bases and J dropped 4; count of bases not matched to a gene: 7. CDR3 bases: TGTGCCAGCCCCAGACAGGGGGCGGGCACTGAAGCTTTCTTT. This codes for CASPRQGAGTEAFF.

CDR3: CAWSASRTGGRYTF. CDR3 DNA: TGTGCCTGGAGTGCCTCCCGGACGGGAGGGAGATACACCTTC. The V gene is TRBV30, the J gene TRBJ1-2; D not certain. Trimming pared 1 base from V and 11 bases from J, leaving 20 bases between. Germline CDR1 reads GTSNPN; CDR2 reads SVGIG (reference sequence). The CDR3 runs to 14 residues.

The chain carries TRBV18 and TRBJ2-1; D gene unclear. This CDR3 is 15 amino acids long. The ends were cut back, 5 bases at V and 12 bases at J, with 23 bases in the middle. Germline lookup yields CDR1 KGHSH and CDR2 LQKENI. This CDR3 reads CASSASLSNAVWQFF. CDR3 DNA: TGTGCCAGCTCAGCAAGCCTGTCGAATGCGGTATGGCAGTTCTTC.

This clone was counted a few times. The chain joins TRBV6-2 or TRBV6-3 to TRBJ2-3, with 7 bases aligning to TRBD1. The CDR3 spans 16 residues. V dropped 4 bases and J dropped 0; count of bases not matched to a gene: 7. Per the germline V gene, CDR1 is MNHEY and CDR2 is SVGEGT. Here the CDR3 DNA reads TGTGCCAGCAGTTTCTCAGGGGGTAGTAGCACAGATACGCAGTATTTT. It is translated as CASSFSGGSSTDTQYF.

The chain joins TRBV5-1 to TRBJ1-1; 9 nucleotides match TRBD1. This CDR3 region has 14 residues. V gave up 4 bases and J gave up 6 bases; unmatched junction bases: 7. The germline V gene encodes CDR1 SGHRS and CDR2 YFSETQ. In nucleotides, the CDR3 is TGCGCCAGCAGCGTCCAGACAGGGGGGCCTGAAGCTTTCTTT. Amino acid sequence: CASSVQTGGPEAFF.

The V call is TRBV5-4, the J call TRBJ1-1, with 8 positions matching TRBD1. The CDR3 sequence is 15 residues long. Unmatched junction bases numbered 10, after V lost 5 bases and J lost 4 bases. Germline CDR1 and CDR2: SGHNT and YYREEE (reference sequence). As DNA, the CDR3 is TGTGCCAGCAGATTCACAGGGGGAGGGGGCACTGAAGCTTTCTTT. It encodes CASRFTGGGGTEAFF.

The chain uses TRBV6-5 and TRBJ2-3; no clear D gene. The CDR3 is 16 amino acids. Germline CDR1 reads MNHEY; CDR2 reads SVGAGI. V lost 3 bases and J 4 bases, leaving 17 bases between the germline ends. CDR3 loop: CASSYLGQVGPDTQYF. The CDR3 nucleotides are TGTGCCAGCAGTTATCTGGGCCAGGTAGGCCCAGATACGCAGTATTTT.

As regards this clone: Additional DNA sequences in this sample encode the identical CDR3. The rearrangement links TRBV7-2 to TRBJ2-1; the match to TRBD2 covers 12 bases. The V gene's germline CDR1 is SGHTA and CDR2 FQGNSA. V shed 1 base, J shed 7 bases, and the junction held 2 bases outside the gene matches. The CDR3 covers 15 residues. The CDR3 region has the DNA TGTGCCAGCAGCTTAGGACTAGCGGGAGTGAATGAGCAGTTCTTC. Amino acids: CASSLGLAGVNEQFF.

The J gene is TRBJ1-3, the V gene TRBV30, with a possible D match to TRBD1 (6 bases). V lost 3 bases to trimming and J lost 0 bases, with 9 bases between them. The CDR3 runs 14 residues. The V gene's germline CDR1 is GTSNPN and CDR2 SVGIG (reference sequence). Here the CDR3 DNA reads TGTGCCTGGAGAACAGGGTCCTCTGGAAACACCATATATTTT. Protein: CAWRTGSSGNTIYF. The variable domain in full, completed from reference TRBV30 and TRBJ1-3, reads SQTIHQWPATLVQPVGSPLSLECTVEGTSNPNLYWYRQAAGRGLQLLFYSVGIGQISSEVPQNLSASRPQDRQFILSSKKLLLSDSGFYLCAWRTGSSGNTIYFGEGSWLTVV.